Included here is one TCR beta chain sequence, with context. CDR3 size: 14 residues. Between the trimmed V and J ends, which lost 6 bases and 8 bases, there was a span of 19 bases. From germline, CDR1 is MNHEY and CDR2 SMNVEV (reference sequence). The sample belongs to a study of shared clonotypes between healthy human individuals. Positive CCR7 selection of CD45RO-negative cells yielded the naive CD8 cells, and terminally differentiated effector memory CD45RA+ cells were excluded. The healthy adult donors were HIV-negative and reported no recent acute infections or vaccinations. Among the donors, all were Caucasian adults who lived in Nashville, Tennessee. Each PCR replicate from the sorted subsets contained about 200 ng DNA, which is some 32,000 T cell genomes. Source study methods: From ImmunoSEQ came sequences covering only the junction and carrying no quality scores, so filtering differed. Method: immunoSEQ multiplex PCR; TCRdb's copy keeps in-frame clones and lacks some. V, J and clone size are taken as reported in that table, and D and trimming were inferred from the DNA itself. The repertoire consists of approximately 2,200,000 clones, with 93% occurring once and the leading ten covering more than 1.5%.

The genes are TRBV27 and TRBJ1-1; D remains unclear. The source material was naive CD8+ T cells from PBMCs. This clonotype originated in a man between 18 and 29 years old in good health. Some clones in this sample may be carry-over from other donors' samples. CDR3 sequence: CASSRALGSPEAFF. The CDR3 nucleotides read TGTGCCAGCAGCCGGGCCCTGGGCTCGCCAGAAGCTTTCTTT.